These T cell receptor beta chains were read from a single sample in a study of blood T cell repertoires in COVID-19. Assay: immunoSEQ multiplex PCR; the TCRdb copy retains only in-frame clones and omits some. The sample lists around 390,000 clones; just under 90% were seen once. The specimen was PBMCs or T cells enriched from blood (not recorded which). The source is a woman aged 45-65 years who had recovered from COVID-19. Both conserved end residues are part of each CDR3. The order of the fields is J gene, V gene, D gene, clone size, CDR3 protein, CDR3 DNA. D genes are given only for firm matches. Not every row has a clone size; where given, it reads once, few, many or a size class.

j_gene: TRBJ2-3
v_gene: TRBV5-1
d_gene: TRBD2
abundance: NA
CDR3aa: CASSAALGGGGSTDTQYF
CDR3nt: TGCGCCAGCAGCGCCGCGCTGGGTGGCGGGGGTAGCACAGATACGCAGTATTTT

j_gene: TRBJ1-6
v_gene: TRBV19
d_gene: NA
abundance: NA
CDR3aa: CASSRGTLQNSPLHF
CDR3nt: TGTGCCAGTAGTAGGGGGACACTTCAAAATTCACCCCTCCACTTT

j_gene: TRBJ2-7
v_gene: TRBV7-2
d_gene: TRBD1
abundance: NA
CDR3aa: CASSSGTGGRSYEQYF
CDR3nt: TGTGCCAGCAGCTCCGGGACAGGGGGACGATCCTACGAGCAGTACTTC

j_gene: TRBJ1-1
v_gene: TRBV19
d_gene: TRBD1
abundance: NA
CDR3aa: CASSTRQGANTEAFF
CDR3nt: TGTGCCAGTAGTACACGACAGGGGGCGAACACTGAAGCTTTCTTT

j_gene: TRBJ1-1
v_gene: TRBV29-1
d_gene: NA
abundance: NA
CDR3aa: CSVDVGGSSTEAFF
CDR3nt: TGCAGCGTTGACGTTGGGGGGTCGAGCACTGAAGCTTTCTTT

j_gene: TRBJ1-2
v_gene: TRBV18
d_gene: TRBD1
abundance: NA
CDR3aa: CASSDTGGSWSYTF
CDR3nt: TGTGCCAGCTCAGACACAGGGGGGAGTTGGTCCTACACCTTC

j_gene: TRBJ1-2
v_gene: TRBV6-2/TRBV6-3
d_gene: NA
abundance: NA
CDR3aa: CASSYSSKDSVGDYGYTF
CDR3nt: TGTGCCAGCAGTTACTCGAGTAAGGACAGCGTCGGGGACTATGGCTACACCTTC

j_gene: TRBJ2-7
v_gene: TRBV7-8
d_gene: TRBD1
abundance: few
CDR3aa: CASSQQGQGGWYEQYF
CDR3nt: TGTGCCAGCAGCCAACAGGGACAGGGGGGCTGGTACGAGCAGTACTTC

j_gene: TRBJ2-3
v_gene: TRBV5-4
d_gene: TRBD2
abundance: NA
CDR3aa: CASSVGRAGTDTQYF
CDR3nt: TGTGCCAGCAGCGTAGGGAGGGCGGGCACAGATACGCAGTATTTT

j_gene: TRBJ1-4
v_gene: TRBV7-2
d_gene: NA
abundance: NA
CDR3aa: CASSLGHRINEKLFF
CDR3nt: TGTGCCAGCAGCTTAGGCCACAGGATTAATGAAAAACTGTTTTTT

j_gene: TRBJ2-7
v_gene: TRBV19
d_gene: TRBD1
abundance: NA
CDR3aa: CASSSGQGSGSYEQYF
CDR3nt: TGTGCCAGTAGTTCAGGACAGGGCTCCGGCTCCTACGAGCAGTACTTC

j_gene: TRBJ1-2
v_gene: TRBV24-1
d_gene: TRBD1
abundance: few
CDR3aa: CATSDPDRGGGYTF
CDR3nt: TGTGCCACCAGTGATCCTGACAGGGGGGGTGGCTACACCTTC

j_gene: TRBJ2-1
v_gene: TRBV6-5
d_gene: TRBD2
abundance: NA
CDR3aa: CASSYSGGNYNEQFF
CDR3nt: TGTGCCAGCAGTTACTCGGGGGGGAACTACAATGAGCAGTTCTTC

j_gene: TRBJ1-2
v_gene: TRBV7-8
d_gene: TRBD1
abundance: NA
CDR3aa: CASSHGGTGGADGYTF
CDR3nt: TGTGCCAGCAGCCACGGAGGGACAGGGGGCGCGGATGGCTACACCTTC

j_gene: TRBJ1-2
v_gene: TRBV21-1
d_gene: NA
abundance: NA
CDR3aa: CASSKLTPRRTGRPIGYTF
CDR3nt: TGTGCCAGCAGCAAATTGACGCCTAGACGGACAGGGAGGCCTATTGGCTACACCTTC

j_gene: TRBJ1-4
v_gene: TRBV5-1
d_gene: NA
abundance: NA
CDR3aa: CASSLAGDEKLFF
CDR3nt: TGCGCCAGCAGCTTGGCAGGGGACGAAAAACTGTTTTTT

j_gene: TRBJ1-6
v_gene: TRBV7-9
d_gene: NA
abundance: once
CDR3aa: CASSLARLNSPLHF
CDR3nt: TGTGCCAGCAGCTTAGCGCGGTTGAATTCACCCCTCCACTTT

j_gene: TRBJ1-1
v_gene: TRBV2
d_gene: NA
abundance: NA
CDR3aa: CASNQEVVTTEAFF
CDR3nt: TGTGCCAGCAATCAAGAGGTGGTTACGACTGAAGCTTTCTTT

j_gene: TRBJ2-2
v_gene: TRBV29-1
d_gene: NA
abundance: NA
CDR3aa: CIITGDTGELFF
CDR3nt: TGCATCATCACCGGGGACACCGGGGAGCTGTTTTTT

j_gene: TRBJ1-1
v_gene: TRBV7-3
d_gene: NA
abundance: NA
CDR3aa: CASSLKVGRTTEAFF
CDR3nt: TGTGCCAGCAGCTTAAAAGTTGGGAGAACAACTGAAGCTTTCTTT

j_gene: TRBJ1-5
v_gene: TRBV28
d_gene: NA
abundance: NA
CDR3aa: CASSKTDLNQPQHF
CDR3nt: TGTGCCAGCAGCAAGACAGATCTCAATCAGCCCCAGCATTTT

j_gene: TRBJ2-1
v_gene: TRBV4-2
d_gene: NA
abundance: NA
CDR3aa: CASSLWSGLVLNEQFF
CDR3nt: TGTGCCAGCAGCCTTTGGTCGGGACTTGTGCTTAATGAGCAGTTCTTC

j_gene: TRBJ2-1
v_gene: TRBV19
d_gene: TRBD2
abundance: NA
CDR3aa: CASSTGRDDEQFF
CDR3nt: TGTGCCAGTAGTACTGGGAGGGACGATGAGCAGTTCTTC

j_gene: TRBJ2-1
v_gene: TRBV24-1
d_gene: TRBD1
abundance: NA
CDR3aa: CATSEGQGSTNEQFF
CDR3nt: TGTGCCACCAGTGAGGGACAGGGGAGTACCAATGAGCAGTTCTTC

j_gene: TRBJ2-3
v_gene: TRBV19
d_gene: TRBD1
abundance: NA
CDR3aa: CASKMTGSTDTQYF
CDR3nt: TGTGCCAGTAAAATGACAGGGTCCACAGATACGCAGTATTTT

j_gene: TRBJ1-2
v_gene: TRBV19
d_gene: NA
abundance: once
CDR3aa: CASSIYGPNYGYTF
CDR3nt: TGTGCCAGTAGTATCTATGGTCCTAACTATGGCTACACCTTC

j_gene: TRBJ2-7
v_gene: TRBV7-8
d_gene: NA
abundance: once
CDR3aa: CASRGRGNEQYF
CDR3nt: TGTGCCAGCAGAGGGAGAGGGAACGAGCAGTACTTC

j_gene: TRBJ1-1
v_gene: TRBV12-3/TRBV12-4
d_gene: NA
abundance: NA
CDR3aa: CASTRLEGTEAFF
CDR3nt: TGTGCCAGCACCAGACTGGAGGGAACTGAAGCTTTCTTT

j_gene: TRBJ1-1
v_gene: TRBV6-5
d_gene: TRBD1
abundance: NA
CDR3aa: CASSRTGSNTEAFF
CDR3nt: TGTGCCAGCAGTCGGACAGGTTCGAACACTGAAGCTTTCTTT

j_gene: TRBJ2-7
v_gene: TRBV3-1/TRBV3-2
d_gene: NA
abundance: NA
CDR3aa: CASSPHGQPTYEQYF
CDR3nt: TGTGCCAGCAGCCCCCACGGACAGCCAACCTACGAGCAGTACTTC

j_gene: TRBJ1-1
v_gene: TRBV5-1
d_gene: NA
abundance: NA
CDR3aa: CASSATQGIGTEAFF
CDR3nt: TGCGCCAGCAGCGCAACCCAGGGGATCGGCACTGAAGCTTTCTTT

j_gene: TRBJ2-5
v_gene: TRBV19
d_gene: TRBD1
abundance: NA
CDR3aa: CASSILSQGAQETQYF
CDR3nt: TGTGCCAGTAGTATATTAAGCCAGGGGGCCCAAGAGACCCAGTACTTC

j_gene: TRBJ2-1
v_gene: TRBV7-2
d_gene: NA
abundance: NA
CDR3aa: CASSPYGSYNEQFF
CDR3nt: TGTGCCAGCAGCCCCTATGGCTCCTACAATGAGCAGTTCTTC

j_gene: TRBJ1-4
v_gene: TRBV5-3
d_gene: NA
abundance: NA
CDR3aa: CARTGRARKLFF
CDR3nt: TGTGCCAGAACGGGCAGGGCGAGGAAACTGTTTTTT

j_gene: TRBJ1-1
v_gene: TRBV7-9
d_gene: TRBD1
abundance: NA
CDR3aa: CASSRPTGGAGTEAFF
CDR3nt: TGTGCCAGCAGCCGACCGACAGGGGGCGCGGGGACTGAAGCTTTCTTT

j_gene: TRBJ2-1
v_gene: TRBV7-2
d_gene: NA
abundance: once
CDR3aa: CASSSLGLEQFF
CDR3nt: TGTGCCAGCAGCTCCCTCGGACTGGAGCAGTTCTTC

j_gene: TRBJ1-2
v_gene: TRBV2
d_gene: NA
abundance: NA
CDR3aa: CASSVVQGLSGYTF
CDR3nt: TGTGCCAGCAGTGTGGTACAGGGTCTATCTGGCTACACCTTC

j_gene: TRBJ1-1
v_gene: TRBV3-1/TRBV3-2
d_gene: NA
abundance: NA
CDR3aa: CASSLRGNTEAFF
CDR3nt: TGTGCCAGCAGCCTTCGGGGGAACACTGAAGCTTTCTTT

j_gene: TRBJ1-1
v_gene: TRBV4-1
d_gene: NA
abundance: NA
CDR3aa: CASSHTTGTEAFF
CDR3nt: TGCGCCAGCAGCCACACGACAGGCACTGAAGCTTTCTTT

j_gene: TRBJ1-1
v_gene: TRBV7-2
d_gene: NA
abundance: NA
CDR3aa: CASGKQENTEAFF
CDR3nt: TGTGCCAGCGGTAAACAGGAGAACACTGAAGCTTTCTTT

j_gene: TRBJ1-1
v_gene: TRBV6-4
d_gene: TRBD1
abundance: NA
CDR3aa: CASSDSTRTGNTEAFF
CDR3nt: TGTGCCAGCAGTGACTCGACCCGGACAGGGAACACTGAAGCTTTCTTT

j_gene: TRBJ1-5
v_gene: TRBV19
d_gene: TRBD1
abundance: NA
CDR3aa: CASRAGTGNQPQHF
CDR3nt: TGTGCCAGTAGGGCCGGGACAGGGAATCAGCCCCAGCATTTT

j_gene: TRBJ2-7
v_gene: TRBV6-5
d_gene: TRBD1
abundance: once
CDR3aa: CASSYPDRVEQYF
CDR3nt: TGTGCCAGCAGTTACCCTGACAGGGTCGAGCAGTACTTC

j_gene: TRBJ2-2
v_gene: TRBV3-1/TRBV3-2
d_gene: NA
abundance: NA
CDR3aa: CASSQAVRQETLGAGELFF
CDR3nt: TGTGCCAGCAGCCAAGCCGTTCGACAGGAGACGTTAGGCGCCGGGGAGCTGTTTTTT

j_gene: TRBJ2-7
v_gene: TRBV19
d_gene: TRBD1
abundance: few
CDR3aa: CASSATGTGTAYEQYF
CDR3nt: TGTGCCAGTAGCGCAACAGGGACAGGCACAGCCTACGAGCAGTACTTC

j_gene: TRBJ1-2
v_gene: TRBV4-3
d_gene: NA
abundance: once
CDR3aa: CASSHAGRADYGYTF
CDR3nt: TGCGCCAGCAGCCATGCGGGACGAGCGGACTATGGCTACACCTTC